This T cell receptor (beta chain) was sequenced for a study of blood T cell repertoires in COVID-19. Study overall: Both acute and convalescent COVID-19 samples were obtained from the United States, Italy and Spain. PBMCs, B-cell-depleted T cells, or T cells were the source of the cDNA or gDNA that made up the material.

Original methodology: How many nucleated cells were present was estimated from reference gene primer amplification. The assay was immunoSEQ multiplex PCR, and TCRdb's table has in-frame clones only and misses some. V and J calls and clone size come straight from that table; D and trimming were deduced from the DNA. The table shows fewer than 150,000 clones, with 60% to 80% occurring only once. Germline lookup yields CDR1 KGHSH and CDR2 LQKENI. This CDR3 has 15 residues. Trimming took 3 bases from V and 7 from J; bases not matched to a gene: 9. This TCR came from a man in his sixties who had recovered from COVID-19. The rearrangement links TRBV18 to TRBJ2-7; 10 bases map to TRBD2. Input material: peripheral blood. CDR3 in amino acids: CASSPPLAGAREQYF. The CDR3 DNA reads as TGTGCCAGCTCACCCCCCCTAGCGGGAGCGCGTGAGCAGTACTTC. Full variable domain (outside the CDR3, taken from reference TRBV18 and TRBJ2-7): NAGVMQNPRHLVRRRGQEARLRCSPMKGHSHVYWYRQLPEEGLKFMVYLQKENIIDESGMPKERFSAEFPKEGPSILRIQQVVRGDSAAYFCASSPPLAGAREQYFGPGTRLTVT.